Each of the 23 T cell receptor beta chains below was sequenced from the same sample in a study of blood T cell repertoires in COVID-19. TCRdb's copy holds only in-frame clones and misses some; the assay was immunoSEQ multiplex PCR. Of just over 300,000 clones in the sample, roughly 87% were seen once. The sequencing input was PBMCs or T cells enriched from blood (not recorded which). These receptors were obtained from a young woman who had recovered from COVID-19.

The chain employs TRBV30 and TRBJ1-1; 8 nucleotides match TRBD1. The CDR3 totals 12 residues. Germline CDR1 reads GTSNPN; CDR2 reads SVGIG (reference sequence). Trimming took 2 bases from V and 11 from J; bases not matched to a gene: 7. CDR3 DNA: TGTGCCTGGAGTACATGGACAGGGATGGCTTTCTTT. Translation: CAWSTWTGMAFF.

The CDR3 sequence is CATSGIAANYNEQFF. The CDR3 nucleotides are TGTGCCACCTCCGGGATAGCGGCAAACTACAATGAGCAGTTCTTC. The chain combines TRBV7-9 with TRBJ2-1, with D possibly being TRBD2 (6 bases). Between the trimmed V and J ends, which lost 10 bases and 3 bases, there was a span of 19 bases. Germline V CDR1 and CDR2: SEHNR, FQNEAQ (reference sequence). The CDR3 length is 15 residues.

This chain links TRBV6-2 or TRBV6-3 with TRBJ2-5; TRBD2 might be the D (5 bases). V was trimmed by 4 bases and J by 5 bases, leaving 20 bases between them. The CDR3 covers 16 residues. The V gene's germline CDR1 is MNHEY and CDR2 SVGEGT. The CDR3 DNA is TGTGCCAGCAGTTTCTCCCGGGGTCGGGGTGGGGAGACCCAGTACTTC. Its protein product is CASSFSRGRGGETQYF.

The CDR3 coding sequence is TGTGCCAGTGTGCGGACAGCATCTGGAAACACCATATATTTT. Its protein is CASVRTASGNTIYF. V gene TRBV28 combines with J gene TRBJ1-3; D may be TRBD1 (6 bases). Trimming stripped 9 bases from V and 1 base from J, with 13 bases between. The CDR3 spans 14 residues. Germline CDR1 is MDHEN and CDR2 is SYDVKM.

The V and J genes are TRBV5-6 and TRBJ1-2; 7 nucleotides align to TRBD1. The CDR3 has 14 residues. The J segment lost 5 bases and the V segment lost 4 bases, leaving 8 bases of the junction unmatched. CDR1 is SGHDT, CDR2 YYEEEE, per germline. CDR3 nucleotides: TGTGCCAGCAGCCCGGGGGCAGGGGGGTATGGCTACACCTTC. Protein: CASSPGAGGYGYTF.

The genes are TRBV9 and TRBJ2-2; 8 bases fit TRBD2. V shed 6 bases and J 4 bases; nucleotides not matched to a gene: 8. In germline, CDR1 is SGDLS, CDR2 YYNGEE. This CDR3 spans 15 amino acids. The CDR3: CASTYGGVGTGELFF. The CDR3 DNA is TGTGCCAGCACCTACGGGGGGGTCGGCACCGGGGAGCTGTTTTTT.

The chain recombines TRBV25-1 with TRBJ1-4; 11 nucleotides align to TRBD1. The V segment lost 7 bases and the J segment 6 bases; nucleotides outside the gene matches: 4. The CDR3 sequence is 14 residues long. CDR1 and CDR2 (germline): MGHDK, SYGVNS. The CDR3 protein is CASTGDRGDEKLFF. Here the CDR3 DNA reads TGTGCCAGCACGGGGGACAGGGGGGATGAAAAACTGTTTTTT. Together with reference TRBV25-1 and TRBJ1-4, the CDR3 gives the full variable domain: EADIYQTPRYLVIGTGKKITLECSQTMGHDKMYWYQQDPGMELHLIHYSYGVNSTEKGDLSSESTVSRIRTEHFPLTLESARPSHTSQYLCASTGDRGDEKLFFGSGTQLSVL.

In DNA, the CDR3 is TGTGCCAGCAGCCCCATCTCAGGGCGCAATCAGCCCCAGCATTTT. It specifies CASSPISGRNQPQHF. The chain uses TRBV11-2 and TRBJ1-5; D possibly corresponds to TRBD1 (5 bases). The CDR3 runs to 15 residues. Germline assignment: CDR1 SGHAT and CDR2 FQNNGV. Trimming took 5 bases from V and 2 from J, leaving 13 bases between them.

The chain recombines TRBV10-3 with TRBJ1-6; D perhaps matches TRBD1 (5 bases). CDR1 is ENHRY, CDR2 SYGVKD, per germline. The CDR3 is 12 amino acids. The germline V and J ends were trimmed by 2 bases and 11 bases, with 7 bases remaining between them. CDR3 region: CAISEAGPPLHF. The DNA of the CDR3 is TGTGCCATCAGTGAGGCAGGGCCACCCCTCCACTTT.

The chain links TRBV28 to TRBJ1-6; weak D call: TRBD1 (5 bases). The V and J ends lost 8 bases and 10 bases respectively, with 18 bases between them. CDR3 length equals 14 residues. Germline values: CDR1 MDHEN, CDR2 SYDVKM. The CDR3 loop reads CASAQGYIVSPLHF. In nucleotides, the CDR3 is TGTGCCAGCGCGCAGGGTTACATAGTGTCACCCCTCCACTTT.

This chain uses TRBV10-3 with TRBJ1-1; a weak D match, TRBD1 (5 bases). CDR1 ENHRY and CDR2 SYGVKD come from the germline V gene. Trimming stripped 6 bases from V and 1 base from J, with 12 bases between. CDR3 length equals 14 residues. The CDR3 loop is CAIRGGRANTEAFF. The CDR3 region has the DNA TGTGCCATCAGGGGGGGAAGGGCGAACACTGAAGCTTTCTTT.

The J gene is TRBJ2-6, the V gene TRBV15; a weak D match, TRBD1 (5 bases). V was shortened by 2 bases and J by 2 bases, with 13 bases between the two germline ends. The CDR3 totals 17 residues. Germline V gene sequence: CDR1 LNHNV, CDR2 YYDKDF (reference sequence). CDR3 sequence reads: CATSRTSGSAGANVLTF. The CDR3, as DNA: TGTGCCACCAGCAGAACCTCAGGGTCGGCTGGGGCCAACGTCCTGACTTTC.

The gene calls are TRBV11-1 and TRBJ1-5; 7 bases fit TRBD1. The CDR3 has 11 amino acids. Looked up from germline, CDR1 is SGHAT and CDR2 is FQDESV (reference sequence). The V and J ends lost 8 bases and 14 bases, in that order; junction bases with no gene match: 9. CDR3 in amino acids: CASERGRSEHF. CDR3 bases: TGTGCCAGCGAAAGGGGGCGGTCGGAGCATTTT.

The CDR3 sequence: CASSRQAGGTEAFF. For the CDR3, the DNA is TGTGCCAGCAGCCGACAGGCGGGGGGCACTGAAGCTTTCTTT. V usage is TRBV6-5 and J usage is TRBJ1-1; maybe TRBD1 (6 bases). There are 14 residues in the CDR3. V lost 6 bases and J 4 bases, leaving 15 bases between the germline ends. Germline V lookup: CDR1 MNHEY, CDR2 SVGAGI.

This clone has a handful of counts. J is TRBJ2-3 and V is TRBV5-6; 8 nucleotides align to TRBD2. Germline V lookup: CDR1 SGHDT, CDR2 YYEEEE. This CDR3 comprises 15 residues. The V segment lost 4 bases and the J segment 2 bases; nucleotides outside the gene matches: 6. The CDR3 sequence: CASSILAAFTDTQYF. CDR3 nucleotide sequence: TGTGCCAGCAGCATACTAGCGGCGTTCACAGATACGCAGTATTTT.

This clone has just a few counts. The V and J genes are TRBV7-9 and TRBJ1-2, with 7 nucleotides matching TRBD1. The length of the CDR3 is 13 residues. Trimming took 4 bases from V and 8 from J; bases not matched to a gene: 7. Germline lookup yields CDR1 SEHNR and CDR2 FQNEAQ (reference sequence). This CDR3 reads CASSSQGGTGYTF. For the CDR3, the DNA is TGTGCCAGCAGCTCTCAGGGGGGTACCGGCTACACCTTC.

This clone was counted between two and nine times. The CDR3 region has the DNA TGTGCCAGCAGTTTGGCAGTTACAGCCCAGCCCCAGCATTTT. It encodes CASSLAVTAQPQHF. The rearrangement links TRBV28 to TRBJ1-5; D ambiguous. V lost 3 bases to trimming and J lost 7 bases, with 13 bases between them. The CDR3 length is 14 residues. CDR1 and CDR2 (germline): MDHEN, SYDVKM.

The rearrangement links TRBV20-1 to TRBJ2-7; 9 nucleotides align to TRBD1. Trimming removed 3 bases from V and 2 bases from J; junction bases left unmatched: 2. CDR1 DFQATT and CDR2 SNEGSKA come from the germline V gene (reference sequence). The CDR3 is made up of 13 amino acids. The CDR3 region has the DNA TGCAGTGCTAGTACAGGGGGCACCTACGAGCAGTACTTC. Translation gives CSASTGGTYEQYF.

This chain links TRBV25-1 with TRBJ1-1, with a weak D call TRBD1 (6 bases). With 0 bases removed from V and 1 base from J, the gap between germline ends came to 18 bases. This CDR3 has 18 amino acids. From germline, CDR1 is MGHDK and CDR2 SYGVNS. The CDR3 coding sequence is TGTGCCAGCAGTGAATATACCTCGGTCGGACAGCAGAACACTGAAGCTTTCTTT. It codes for CASSEYTSVGQQNTEAFF.

The chain uses TRBV12-3 or TRBV12-4 and TRBJ1-2; 8 nucleotides line up with TRBD1. V lost 5 bases to trimming and J lost 8 bases; unmatched junction nucleotides: 7. The CDR3 totals 13 residues. The CDR3 bases are TGTGCCAGCAGTGCGGGGACAGGCACGGGCTACACCTTC. This sequence encodes CASSAGTGTGYTF.

Worth noting for this clone: The sample holds other DNA sequences that translate to the same CDR3. V is TRBV19 and J is TRBJ1-1; TRBD1 matches at 7 bases. Per germline, CDR1 LNHDA and CDR2 SQIVND (reference sequence). The CDR3 covers 14 residues. J was trimmed by 1 base and V by 3 bases; bases with no gene match: 2. The CDR3 is CASSIDRENTEAFF. The DNA for the CDR3 is TGTGCCAGTAGTATCGACAGGGAGAACACTGAAGCTTTCTTT.

The chain carries TRBV7-2 and TRBJ2-7; TRBD2 might be the D (5 bases). The CDR3 has 14 residues. Germline CDR1 is SGHTA and CDR2 is FQGNSA. With 4 bases removed from V and 3 bases from J, the gap between germline ends came to 13 bases. CDR3 residues: CASSSRELGYEQYF. The CDR3 region has the DNA TGTGCCAGCAGCTCTAGGGAACTAGGCTACGAGCAGTACTTC.

V is TRBV6-5 and J is TRBJ2-1; 8 bases are a match to TRBD2. The trim removed 10 bases at V and 6 bases at J, leaving 11 bases unmatched. The CDR3 runs 14 residues. Germline lookup yields CDR1 MNHEY and CDR2 SVGAGI. The CDR3 DNA reads TGTGCCACCCGAACGGGGGGGCCAATCAATGAGCAGTTCTTC. Protein sequence: CATRTGGPINEQFF.